This entry describes one T cell receptor (beta chain). This CDR3 has 12 amino acids. The germline gives CDR1 SGHRS, CDR2 YFSETQ. V shed 7 bases and J shed 2 bases, with 10 bases lying between them. Method: immunoSEQ multiplex PCR; TCRdb's copy keeps in-frame clones and lacks some. The table has roughly 700,000 clones, 74% seen once. The data belong to a study of shared clonotypes between healthy human individuals. This TCR came from a woman between 25 and 40 years old in good health. The sequencing sample was made of memory CD4+ T cells sorted from blood. Subset: CD45RA-negative fraction. The gene calls are TRBV5-1 and TRBJ2-7; possible D gene TRBD2, 6 bases. The CDR3: CASSGDPYEQYF. The DNA of the CDR3 is TGCGCCAGCTCGGGGGACCCCTACGAGCAGTACTTC.